This is a list of T cell receptor beta chains from one sample in a study of PD-1 blockade in mismatch repair-deficient tumors. Generated by immunoSEQ multiplex PCR, the TCRdb table keeps only in-frame clones and is missing some. The data hold 100,000 to 150,000 clones, with about 88% observed a single time. Specimen: peripheral blood, collected 44 weeks after starting pembrolizumab. These receptors were collected from an adult with mismatch repair-deficient cancer. Both conserved end residues are part of each CDR3. Each record gives: V gene, clone size, J gene, D gene, CDR3 DNA, CDR3 protein. The D gene is left open where the match is weak. Rows give clone size only sometimes, using once, few, many, or a class for an expanded clone.

>TRBV6-5|-|TRBJ2-2|-
TGTGCCAGCAGTTACTCAAGAAGCGGGGAGCTGTTTTTT
CASSYSRSGELFF
>TRBV5-1|-|TRBJ2-3|-
TGCGCCAGCAGCTCAGACCCGTTGTCTGGCACAGATACGCAGTATTTT
CASSSDPLSGTDTQYF
>TRBV6-4|-|TRBJ2-6|-
TGTGCCAGCAGTTGGACGCAAGGGACTGGGGCCAACGTCCTGACTTTC
CASSWTQGTGANVLTF
>TRBV7-2|-|TRBJ2-7|-
TGTGCCAGCAGCTTACTGCCAGGGTCCTACGAGCAGTACTTC
CASSLLPGSYEQYF
>TRBV11-2|once|TRBJ2-3|-
TGTGCCAGCAGCTTCCATCTGGGGACAGATACGCAGTATTTT
CASSFHLGTDTQYF
>TRBV11-3|-|TRBJ2-7|-
TGTGCCAGCAGCTTGGGGCAGATGGAAGGCGAGCAGTACTTC
CASSLGQMEGEQYF
>TRBV6-1|-|TRBJ2-1|TRBD2
TGTGCCAGCAGTGCCGAACTAAGAGGGAGGGCCTTCAATGAGCAGTTCTTC
CASSAELRGRAFNEQFF
>TRBV6-5|-|TRBJ2-7|-
TGTGCCAGCAGTCCCTGGAGGAGTCCCTACGAGCAGTACTTC
CASSPWRSPYEQYF
>TRBV11-2|-|TRBJ1-3|-
TGTGCCAGCAGCTTAATCAGCTCTGGAAACACCATATATTTT
CASSLISSGNTIYF
>TRBV30|-|TRBJ1-1|-
TGTGCCGCCCACCGGGATCGGGAAACTGAAGCTTTCTTT
CAAHRDRETEAFF
>TRBV6-1|few|TRBJ2-7|-
TGTGCCAGCAGCGAGTTCCGGGATCTGAACGAGCAGTACTTC
CASSEFRDLNEQYF
>TRBV4-3|-|TRBJ1-4|TRBD1
TGCGCCAGCAGCCTAAAGGACAGGGGGAACGAAAAACTGTTTTTT
CASSLKDRGNEKLFF
>TRBV11-2|-|TRBJ2-3|-
TGTGCCAGCAGCTTAGCGGGATGGAGCACAGATACGCAGTATTTT
CASSLAGWSTDTQYF
>TRBV11-2|-|TRBJ2-3|-
TGTGCCAGCAGCTTAAGGCAGTTTTTAAATACGCAGTATTTT
CASSLRQFLNTQYF
>TRBV5-6|-|TRBJ2-7|-
TGTGCCAGCAGCCCGGAGGGGGGGGGACGAAGCTCCTACGAGCAGTACTTC
CASSPEGGGRSSYEQYF
>TRBV5-4|-|TRBJ2-7|-
TGTGCCAGCAGCTTGGTCGGAGGAGGAGGGTACGAGCAGTACTTC
CASSLVGGGGYEQYF
>TRBV25-1|-|TRBJ1-1|TRBD1
TGTGCCAGCAGCTCCCCCGGGACAGGAGGCGGCGAGACTTTCTTT
CASSSPGTGGGETFF
>TRBV25-1|-|TRBJ2-5|-
TGTGCCAGCGGGGTAGGAGAGACCCAGTACTTC
CASGVGETQYF
>TRBV29-1|few|TRBJ1-2|-
TGCAGCGTTGAAGAGGGGGCAGATGGCTACACCTTC
CSVEEGADGYTF
>TRBV11-2|-|TRBJ2-7|TRBD2
TGTGCCAGCAGCTTAGCTAGCGGGAGTCTCGAGCAGTACTTC
CASSLASGSLEQYF
>TRBV5-6|-|TRBJ2-7|TRBD2
TGTGCCAGCAGCTGGGGACTAGCGGGAAACCACGAGCAGTACTTC
CASSWGLAGNHEQYF
>TRBV6-5|-|TRBJ2-6|-
TGTGCCAGCAGTTACGGAATTTCTGGGGCCAACGTCCTGACTTTC
CASSYGISGANVLTF
>TRBV28|-|TRBJ2-7|TRBD1
TGTGCCAGCAGTTTTGTTGGGACAGGGTGGGCCTACGAGCAGTACTTC
CASSFVGTGWAYEQYF
>TRBV7-6|-|TRBJ2-1|-
TGTGCCAGCAGCTTATTACGAGCTTTGGGATCCGATGAGCAGTTCTTC
CASSLLRALGSDEQFF
>TRBV6-6|-|TRBJ2-4|TRBD1
TGTGCCAGCAGCTCACTACAGGGGGCCAAAAACATTCAGTACTTC
CASSSLQGAKNIQYF
>TRBV27|-|TRBJ2-1|-
TGTGCCAGCTGGACCCGCAGCTCCTACAATGAGCAGTTCTTC
CASWTRSSYNEQFF
>TRBV5-1|-|TRBJ1-2|-
TGCGCCAGCAGCTCTTGGACCCCCGGGGACTATGGCTACACCTTC
CASSSWTPGDYGYTF
>TRBV19|-|TRBJ2-7|TRBD2
TGTGCCAGTAGCCGGACTAGGAGTTCCTACGAGCAGTACTTC
CASSRTRSSYEQYF
>TRBV7-2|-|TRBJ2-3|-
TGTGCCAGCAGCTACCCTACACCAGGCACAGATACGCAGTATTTT
CASSYPTPGTDTQYF
>TRBV5-8|once|TRBJ1-2|TRBD1
TGTGCCAGCAGCCCGGGACAGGGAAACTATGGCTACACCTTC
CASSPGQGNYGYTF
>TRBV5-1|-|TRBJ2-3|TRBD2
TGCGCCAGCAGCATACTTTTAGCGGGAGGGCCAGATACGCAGTATTTT
CASSILLAGGPDTQYF
>TRBV2|-|TRBJ2-7|-
TGTGCCAGCAGCCGGAGGGGCGAGCAGTACTTC
CASSRRGEQYF
>TRBV13|-|TRBJ2-3|-
TGTGCCAGCAGCTCCACGAGGGAACTGAAAACAGATACGCAGTATTTT
CASSSTRELKTDTQYF
>TRBV6-1|-|TRBJ2-7|-
TGTGCCAGCAGGGGGTTGGGCTACGAGCAGTACTTC
CASRGLGYEQYF
>TRBV15|-|TRBJ2-2|TRBD2
TGTGCCACCAGCCCTGGTGGCTGGGGAGGGGCAGGGCATTTGACCGGGGAGCTGTTTTTT
CATSPGGWGGAGHLTGELFF
>TRBV20-1|-|TRBJ2-3|-
TGCAGTGCGCCACAGACAGATACGCAGTATTTT
CSAPQTDTQYF
>TRBV5-1|-|TRBJ2-1|-
TGCGCCAGCAGCAACAAACCCTCAGGGACGGGAGCACGTTACAATGAGCAGTTCTTC
CASSNKPSGTGARYNEQFF
>TRBV7-2|-|TRBJ2-1|-
TGTGCCAGCAGCTTAAAGGTGGGCGGTTACAATGAGCAGTTCTTC
CASSLKVGGYNEQFF
>TRBV7-3|-|TRBJ2-3|-
TGTGCCAGCAGCTTAATTTGGGGCACCTTGGATACGCAGTATTTT
CASSLIWGTLDTQYF
>TRBV19|-|TRBJ2-7|-
TGTGCCAGTAGTATGAAGGGGAACTACGAGCAGTACTTC
CASSMKGNYEQYF
>TRBV7-2|-|TRBJ2-3|TRBD2
TGTGCCAGCAGCTCGGGACTAGCGGGGACAGATACGCAGTATTTT
CASSSGLAGTDTQYF
>TRBV4-1|once|TRBJ2-3|-
TGCGCCAGCAGACCGCGAGGTTCGGCGGTAGGGGCAGATACGCAGTATTTT
CASRPRGSAVGADTQYF